Listed below are T cell receptor beta chains from one sample, sequenced in a study of blood T cells in healthy people across ages. TCRdb itself ran the 5' RACE reads through MiXCR, one entry per CDR3 protein. This sample carries more than 550,000 distinct CDR3 sequences, 20% to 25% of them seen once, and the ten largest clones take approximately 20%. The sequenced sample was blood. These receptors were taken from a man aged 65 to 79 in good health. Both conserved end residues are part of each CDR3. A D gene is named only where the DNA matches it firmly. Clone size appears in some rows only: once, few, many, or a class for an expanded clone.

few	TRBV28	TRBJ2-3	NA	TGTGCCAGCAGTCCGCCGCTGGGGGCAGGAGATACGCAGTATTTT	CASSPPLGAGDTQYF
many	TRBV20-1	TRBJ1-1	NA	TGCAGTGCTTTACGGCAAGGCCAGAACACTGAAGCTTTCTTT	CSALRQGQNTEAFF
NA	TRBV5-1	TRBJ1-5	NA	TGCGCCAGCAGCTTGGATAGCGGGAGTGAGCATACGCAGCATTTT	CASSLDSGSEHTQHF
NA	TRBV2	TRBJ2-4	NA	TGTGCCAGCAGTGAAAGTTGGGGAGACAAAAACATTCAGTACTTC	CASSESWGDKNIQYF
NA	TRBV4-2	TRBJ1-2	TRBD1	TGTGCCAGCAGCCAAGAGCTACAGGGGGATGGCTACACCTTC	CASSQELQGDGYTF
few	TRBV9	TRBJ2-1	TRBD2	TGTGCCAGCAGCGTACGTAGCGGGATAGGGAATGAGCAGTTCTTC	CASSVRSGIGNEQFF
NA	TRBV20-1	TRBJ2-1	TRBD2	TGCAGTGCTTTTCCGGGACTAGCGGGAGGGCCAAAGCAGTTCTTC	CSAFPGLAGGPKQFF
few	TRBV12-3/TRBV12-4	TRBJ2-1	TRBD1	TGTGCCAGCAGGTCCGGGACAGGGGTTGTCAATGAGCAGTTCTTC	CASRSGTGVVNEQFF
few	TRBV6-2/TRBV6-3	TRBJ1-1	NA	TGTGCCACCCTGAGTTGGGAGGCTGAAGCTTTCTTT	CATLSWEAEAFF
NA	TRBV12-3/TRBV12-4	TRBJ2-2	NA	TGTGCCAGCAGTTTCAGTACCGGAGGTTCCGGGGAGCTGTTTTTT	CASSFSTGGSGELFF
NA	TRBV27	TRBJ1-4	NA	TGTGCCAGCCGTAGTCCAACTAATGAAAAACTGTTTTTT	CASRSPTNEKLFF
few	TRBV7-6	TRBJ2-2	NA	TGTGCCAGCAGCCGGGTCACCGGGGAGCTGTTTTTT	CASSRVTGELFF
NA	TRBV2	TRBJ1-1	NA	TGTGCCAGTAGCCTCACAGGCTGGAACACTGAAGCTTTCTTT	CASSLTGWNTEAFF
NA	TRBV30	TRBJ2-2	NA	TGTGCCTGGAGTTGGGGAGGCGGTATGGTTGCCGGGGAGCTGTTTTTT	CAWSWGGGMVAGELFF
NA	TRBV2	TRBJ2-2	TRBD1	TGTGCCAGGGGGGACAGGGTGACCGGGGAGCTGTTTTTT	CARGDRVTGELFF
NA	TRBV12-3/TRBV12-4	TRBJ1-2	NA	TGTGCCAGCAGTTTGGATCGGCCTCATGGCTACACCTTC	CASSLDRPHGYTF
NA	TRBV12-3/TRBV12-4	TRBJ2-7	TRBD1	TGTGCCAGCAGTTTGAACAGGGGTGGAACCTACGAGCAGTACTTC	CASSLNRGGTYEQYF
once	TRBV7-2	TRBJ2-1	TRBD2	TGTGCCAGCAGCCCACTAGCGGGCACTTTCAATGAGCAGTTCTTC	CASSPLAGTFNEQFF
few	TRBV7-8	TRBJ2-3	TRBD2	TGTGCCAGCACAACCGGGAGGGGAACGCAGTATTTT	CASTTGRGTQYF
NA	TRBV27	TRBJ2-7	TRBD1	TGTGCCAGCAAAAAGACAGGGGGCAGCTACGAGCAGTACTTC	CASKKTGGSYEQYF
NA	TRBV12-3/TRBV12-4	TRBJ2-6	TRBD1	TGTGCTAGCAGTTACTCGGGACAGGCGAACTCTGGGGCCAACGTCCTGACTTTC	CASSYSGQANSGANVLTF
NA	TRBV12-3/TRBV12-4	TRBJ1-4	NA	TGTGCCAGCAGCCCCCGACCTTCTAGCCCTGAAAAACTGTTTTTT	CASSPRPSSPEKLFF
few	TRBV11-2	TRBJ2-3	NA	TGTGCCAGCAGCTCAAATTCGGCCACAGATACGCAGTATTTT	CASSSNSATDTQYF
few	TRBV5-5	TRBJ1-5	NA	TGTGCCAGCAGCACGGGGTCGGGGGGCAATCAGCCCCAGCATTTT	CASSTGSGGNQPQHF
NA	TRBV20-1	TRBJ1-2	TRBD1	TGCAGTGCTAGAGACGGACAGGGGAATGGCTACACCTTC	CSARDGQGNGYTF
NA	TRBV3-1	TRBJ2-2	TRBD2	TGTGCCAGCAGCCCCCTAGGTAGCGGGAAGTCGGGCGGGGAGCTGTTTTTT	CASSPLGSGKSGGELFF
NA	TRBV6-6	TRBJ2-5	TRBD1	TGTGCCAGCAGGACCGACAGGGTTCAAGAGACCCAGTACTTC	CASRTDRVQETQYF
NA	TRBV7-2	TRBJ2-3	NA	TGTGCCAGCAGCTTAGAACCTCGTCGTGGGCAGTATTTT	CASSLEPRRGQYF
few	TRBV18	TRBJ1-1	NA	TGTGCCAGCTCACCAAAGGGACTTATGAACACTGAAGCTTTCTTT	CASSPKGLMNTEAFF
NA	TRBV12-3/TRBV12-4	TRBJ1-5	NA	TGTGCCAGCAGTTTTCAGGGTTTTGGGCAGCCCCAGCATTTT	CASSFQGFGQPQHF
NA	TRBV20-1	TRBJ2-2	TRBD1	TGTAGTGCCGACGGACAGGGGGCGGGGACCGGGGAGCTGTTTTTT	CSADGQGAGTGELFF
NA	TRBV20-1	TRBJ2-5	NA	TGCAGTGCTTACCGGGACAACCAAGAGACCCAGTACTTC	CSAYRDNQETQYF
many	TRBV12-3/TRBV12-4	TRBJ2-3	NA	TGTGCCAGCAGCCCCCGGGCTAGTAGGACAGATACGCAGTATTTT	CASSPRASRTDTQYF
NA	TRBV12-3/TRBV12-4	TRBJ1-4	TRBD1	TGTGCCAGCAGTTTCGGACAGGGAAGTGAAAAACTGTTTTTT	CASSFGQGSEKLFF
many	TRBV5-1	TRBJ1-1	NA	TGCGCCAGCAGCTCGCAGAGGAACACTGAAGCTTTCTTT	CASSSQRNTEAFF
NA	TRBV18	TRBJ2-1	NA	TGTGCCAGCTCACCTGGACAGCGCTACAATGAGCAGTTCTTC	CASSPGQRYNEQFF
NA	TRBV11-2	TRBJ2-7	TRBD1	TGTGCCAGCAGCCAACCCCCCGGACAGGGCTACGAGCAGTACTTC	CASSQPPGQGYEQYF
NA	TRBV3-1	TRBJ2-1	NA	TGTGCCAGCAGCCAAGATCCCGGAAAGCACCCCCATGAGCAGTTCTTC	CASSQDPGKHPHEQFF
NA	TRBV28	TRBJ1-2	NA	TGTGCCAGCAGTTTTGGGCCCAGAAGTAACACCTTC	CASSFGPRSNTF
NA	TRBV1	TRBJ2-7	NA	TGCACCAGCGAGAACCTGACTAGTACCTACGAGCAGTACTTC	CTSENLTSTYEQYF
NA	TRBV12-3/TRBV12-4	TRBJ2-1	NA	TGTGCCAGCAGTTATTGGGGGGGCCTCAATGAGCAGTTCTTC	CASSYWGGLNEQFF